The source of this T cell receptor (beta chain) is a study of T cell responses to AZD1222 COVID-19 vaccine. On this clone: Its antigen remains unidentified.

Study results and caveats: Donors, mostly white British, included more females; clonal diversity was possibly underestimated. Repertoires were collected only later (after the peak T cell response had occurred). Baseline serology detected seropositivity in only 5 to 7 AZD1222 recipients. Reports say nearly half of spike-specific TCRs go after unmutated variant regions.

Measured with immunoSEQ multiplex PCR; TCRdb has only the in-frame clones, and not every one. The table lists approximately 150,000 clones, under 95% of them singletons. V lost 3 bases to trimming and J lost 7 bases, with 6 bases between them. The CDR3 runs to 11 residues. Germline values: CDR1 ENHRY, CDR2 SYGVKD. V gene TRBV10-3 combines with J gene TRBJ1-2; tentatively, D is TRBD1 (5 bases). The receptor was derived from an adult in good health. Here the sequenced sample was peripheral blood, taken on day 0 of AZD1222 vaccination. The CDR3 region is CAISDRAGYTF. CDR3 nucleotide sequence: TGTGCCATCAGTGACAGGGCTGGCTACACCTTC.